The source of this T cell receptor beta chain is a study of PD-1 blockade in classical Hodgkin lymphoma. In regard to this clone: Its antigen remains unknown.

Only in-frame clones appear in the TCRdb table, and some are missing; sequencing was by immunoSEQ multiplex PCR. Counted here are roughly 100,000 clones, around 90% occurring once; the ten biggest clones make up around 20%. Time point defined: cycle 4 day 1 (C4D1), after less than seven weeks of nivolumab. Exposure to brentuximab vedotin varied, and each patient had relapsed following autologous stem cell transplantation. Findings and caveats of the study: The drivers behind the repertoire differences, possibly disease activity or prior therapy, remain undefined. Relapsed/refractory patients reportedly had lower baseline diversity than newly diagnosed patients.

This TCR derives from a human donor with classical Hodgkin lymphoma. Specimen: peripheral blood mononuclear cells (PBMCs), collected before the fourth cycle of nivolumab.

The CDR3 reads CASSPLTSGSSYNEQFF. For the CDR3, the DNA is TGTGCCAGCAGCCCCCTCACTAGCGGAAGCTCCTACAATGAGCAGTTCTTC. The chain uses TRBV7-9 and TRBJ2-1; 8 bases map to TRBD2. The CDR3 length is 17 residues. CDR1 and CDR2 (germline): SEHNR, FQNEAQ (reference sequence). Trimming cost V 5 bases and J 0 bases; bases outside gene matches: 9. The full variable domain, completed using reference TRBV7-9 and TRBJ2-1, is DTGVSQNPRHKITKRGQNVTFRCDPISEHNRLYWYRQTLGQGPEFLTYFQNEAQLEKSRLLSDRFSAERPKGSFSTLEIQRTEQGDSAMYLCASSPLTSGSSYNEQFFGPGTRLTVL.